This T cell receptor beta chain originates from a study of cytomegalovirus exposure and HLA in healthy donors. Whole-study context: Of roughly 400 genotyped donors, 81% grouped in the Caucasian-associated ancestry cluster.

V lost 5 bases to trimming and J lost 5 bases, with 15 bases between them. The CDR3 loop spans 15 amino acids. The germline gives CDR1 SGHVS, CDR2 FNYEAQ. The PCR had 60 Vbeta and 13 Jbeta primers. The data were produced by immunoSEQ multiplex PCR, yet TCRdb's version contains in-frame clones alone and is incomplete. The sample has 130,000 or so clones; roughly 84% are singletons. A note on this clone: No antigen is known for it.

Study-wide results and limits: In a later analysis, common viral pathogens appeared linked to several of the most significant clusters. Researchers reported that a few CMV-associated chains were confirmed in vitro as CMV antigen-specific. Near-uniform donor sequencing depth was presumed by presence/absence analyses.

Sequencing used PBMCs. This TCR came from a woman under 30 in good health and CMV-seropositive. The chain carries TRBV7-6 and TRBJ2-2; D remains ambiguous. The CDR3: CASSPTVVSTGELFF. DNA of the CDR3: TGTGCCAGCAGCCCAACCGTGGTCAGTACCGGGGAGCTGTTTTTT. The whole variable domain, filled in from reference TRBV7-6 and TRBJ2-2, reads GAGVSQSPRYKVTKRGQDVALRCDPISGHVSLYWYRQALGQGPEFLTYFNYEAQQDKSGLPNDRFSAERPEGSISTLTIQRTEQRDSAMYRCASSPTVVSTGELFFGEGSRLTVL.